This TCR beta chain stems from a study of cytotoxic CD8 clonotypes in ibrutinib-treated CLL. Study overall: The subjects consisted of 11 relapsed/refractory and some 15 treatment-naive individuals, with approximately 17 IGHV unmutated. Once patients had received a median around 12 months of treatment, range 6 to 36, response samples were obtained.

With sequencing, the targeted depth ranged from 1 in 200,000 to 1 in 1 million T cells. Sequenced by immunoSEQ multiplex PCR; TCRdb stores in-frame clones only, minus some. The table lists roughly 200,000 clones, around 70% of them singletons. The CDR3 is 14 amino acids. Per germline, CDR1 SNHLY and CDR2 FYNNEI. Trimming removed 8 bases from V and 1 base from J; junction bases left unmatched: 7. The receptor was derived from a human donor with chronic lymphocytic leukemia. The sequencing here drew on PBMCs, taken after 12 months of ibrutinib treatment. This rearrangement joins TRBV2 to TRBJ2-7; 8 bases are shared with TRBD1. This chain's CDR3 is CASHGQGGSYEQYF. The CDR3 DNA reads TGTGCCAGCCACGGACAGGGCGGGTCCTACGAGCAGTACTTC.